Following are 4 T cell receptor beta chains from one sample sequenced in a study of T-cell reconstitution after alpha-beta-depleted transplantation in children. The authors prepared the TCRbeta library with unique molecular identifiers. TCRdb re-called the PCR reads through MiXCR, storing one row per CDR3 protein. The data contain hundreds of thousands of distinct CDR3 sequences, around 15% of them singletons. This specimen was PBMCs, mostly from graft donor cells, taken 360 days after TCRalphabeta/CD19-depleted stem cell transplant. These receptors all stem from a male patient aged 2-9 years who had a stem cell transplant for acute lymphoblastic leukemia, so the T cells may come from the graft donor.

The CDR3 sequence is CASSSSRTSVYTGELFF. The CDR3, as DNA: TGTGCCAGCAGCTCCAGTAGGACTAGCGTCTACACCGGGGAGCTGTTTTTT. The chain joins TRBV14 to TRBJ2-2, with 9 bases identical to TRBD2. The CDR3 runs 17 residues. V was clipped by 5 bases and J by 3 bases; unmatched bases: 10. Germline assignment: CDR1 SGHDN and CDR2 FVKESK.

The sample holds a few counts of this clonotype. Here the CDR3 reads CASSNTGTTTDTQYF. For the CDR3, the DNA is TGTGCCAGCAGTAACACCGGGACTACCACAGATACGCAGTATTTT. The chain is built from TRBV6-2 or TRBV6-3 and TRBJ2-3; TRBD2 matches at 7 bases. V lost 5 bases and J lost 2; bases outside the gene matches: 7. CDR1 MNHEY and CDR2 SVGEGT come from the germline V gene. The CDR3 has 15 amino acids.

This clonotype was observed at least ten times. This chain uses TRBV12-3 or TRBV12-4 with TRBJ2-1, with 10 bases fitting TRBD2. The CDR3 loop spans 15 amino acids. J gave up 7 bases and V 5 bases, and 8 bases lay outside the gene matches. The CDR3: CASSPLAGVSNEQFF. The CDR3 region has the DNA TGTGCCAGCAGTCCCCTAGCGGGGGTTTCTAATGAGCAGTTCTTC.

The V and J genes are TRBV10-2 and TRBJ1-1; perhaps TRBD1 as D (6 bases). Germline lookup yields CDR1 WSHSY and CDR2 SAAADI. This CDR3 comprises 13 residues. Trimming took 2 bases from V and 5 from J, leaving 9 bases between them. The CDR3 spells CASSEQGNTEAFF. DNA of the CDR3: TGCGCCAGCAGTGAGCAGGGGAATACTGAAGCTTTCTTT.